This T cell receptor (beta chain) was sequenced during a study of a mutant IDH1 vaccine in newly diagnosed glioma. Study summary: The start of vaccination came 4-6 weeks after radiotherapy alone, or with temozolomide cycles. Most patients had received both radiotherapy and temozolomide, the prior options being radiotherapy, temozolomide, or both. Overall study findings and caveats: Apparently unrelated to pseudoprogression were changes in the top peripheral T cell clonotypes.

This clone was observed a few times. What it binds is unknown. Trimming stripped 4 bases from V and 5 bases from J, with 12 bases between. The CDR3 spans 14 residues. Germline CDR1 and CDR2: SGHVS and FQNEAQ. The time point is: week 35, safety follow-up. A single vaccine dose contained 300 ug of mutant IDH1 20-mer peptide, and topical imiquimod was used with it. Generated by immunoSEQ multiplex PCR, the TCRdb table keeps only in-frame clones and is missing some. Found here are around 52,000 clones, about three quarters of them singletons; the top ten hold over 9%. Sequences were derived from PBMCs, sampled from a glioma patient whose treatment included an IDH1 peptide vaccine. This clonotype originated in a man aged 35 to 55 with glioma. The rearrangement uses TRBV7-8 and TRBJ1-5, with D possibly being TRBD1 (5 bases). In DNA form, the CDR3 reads TGTGCCAGCAGCTCCGGGGGGAGGGATCAGCCCCAGCATTTT. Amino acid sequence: CASSSGGRDQPQHF.